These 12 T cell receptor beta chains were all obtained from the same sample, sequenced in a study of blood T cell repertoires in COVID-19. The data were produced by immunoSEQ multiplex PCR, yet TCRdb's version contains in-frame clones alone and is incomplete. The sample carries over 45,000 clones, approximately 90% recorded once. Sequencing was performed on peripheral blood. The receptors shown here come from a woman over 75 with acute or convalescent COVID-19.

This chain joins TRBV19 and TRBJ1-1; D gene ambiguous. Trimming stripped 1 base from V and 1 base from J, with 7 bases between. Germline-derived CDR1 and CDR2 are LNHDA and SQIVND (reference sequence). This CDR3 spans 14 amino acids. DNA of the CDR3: TGTGCCAGTAGTATAGGGGCACAGAACACTGAAGCTTTCTTT. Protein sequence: CASSIGAQNTEAFF.

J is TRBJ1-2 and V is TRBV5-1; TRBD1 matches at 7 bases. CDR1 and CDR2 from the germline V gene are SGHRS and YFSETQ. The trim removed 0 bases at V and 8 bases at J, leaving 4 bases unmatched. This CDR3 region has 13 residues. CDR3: CASSLDRGGGYTF. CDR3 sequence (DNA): TGCGCCAGCAGCTTGGACAGGGGCGGGGGCTACACCTTC.

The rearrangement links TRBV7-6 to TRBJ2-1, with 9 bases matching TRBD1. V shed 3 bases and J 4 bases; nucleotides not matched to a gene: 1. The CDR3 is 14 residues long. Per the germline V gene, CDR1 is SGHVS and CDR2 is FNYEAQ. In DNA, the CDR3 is TGTGCCAGCAGCTTGGGGACAGGGTACAATGAGCAGTTCTTC. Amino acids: CASSLGTGYNEQFF.

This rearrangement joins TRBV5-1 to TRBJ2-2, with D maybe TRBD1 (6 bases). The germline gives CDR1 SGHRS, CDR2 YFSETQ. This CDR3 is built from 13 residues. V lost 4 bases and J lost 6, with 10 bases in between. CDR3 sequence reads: CASSPQGPGELFF. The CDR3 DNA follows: TGCGCCAGCAGCCCCCAGGGGCCCGGGGAGCTGTTTTTT.

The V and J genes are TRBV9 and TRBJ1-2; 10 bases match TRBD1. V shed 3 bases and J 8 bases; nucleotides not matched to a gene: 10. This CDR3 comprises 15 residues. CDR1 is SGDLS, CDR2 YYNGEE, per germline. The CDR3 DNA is TGTGCCAGCAGCGCCTCGGGACAGGGGACTCAAGGCTACACCTTC. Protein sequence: CASSASGQGTQGYTF. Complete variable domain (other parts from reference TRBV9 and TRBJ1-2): DSGVTQTPKHLITATGQRVTLRCSPRSGDLSVYWYQQSLDQGLQFLIQYYNGEERAKGNILERFSAQQFPDLHSELNLSSLELGDSALYFCASSASGQGTQGYTFGSGTRLTVV.

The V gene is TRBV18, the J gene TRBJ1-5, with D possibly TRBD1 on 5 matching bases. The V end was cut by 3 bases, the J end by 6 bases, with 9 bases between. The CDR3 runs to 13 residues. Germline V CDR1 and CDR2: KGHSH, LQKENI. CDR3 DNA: TGTGCCAGCTCACCGGGCGGGGGTCAGCCCCAGCATTTT. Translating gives CASSPGGGQPQHF. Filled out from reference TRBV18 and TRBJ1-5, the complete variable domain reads NAGVMQNPRHLVRRRGQEARLRCSPMKGHSHVYWYRQLPEEGLKFMVYLQKENIIDESGMPKERFSAEFPKEGPSILRIQQVVRGDSAAYFCASSPGGGQPQHFGDGTRLSIL.

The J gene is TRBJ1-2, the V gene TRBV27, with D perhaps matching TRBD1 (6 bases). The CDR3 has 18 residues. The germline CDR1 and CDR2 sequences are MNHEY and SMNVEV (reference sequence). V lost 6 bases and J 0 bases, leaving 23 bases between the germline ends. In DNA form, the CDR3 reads TGTGCCAGCAGAAGGTCGACAGGCAATCCCACCCCTAACTATGGCTACACCTTC. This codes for CASRRSTGNPTPNYGYTF.

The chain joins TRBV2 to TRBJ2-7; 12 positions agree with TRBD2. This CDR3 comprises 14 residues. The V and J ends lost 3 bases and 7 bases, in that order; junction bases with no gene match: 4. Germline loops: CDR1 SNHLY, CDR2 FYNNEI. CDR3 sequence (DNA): TGTGCCAGCAGTGAGAGTCTAGCGGGGGGGGAGCAGTACTTC. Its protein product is CASSESLAGGEQYF.

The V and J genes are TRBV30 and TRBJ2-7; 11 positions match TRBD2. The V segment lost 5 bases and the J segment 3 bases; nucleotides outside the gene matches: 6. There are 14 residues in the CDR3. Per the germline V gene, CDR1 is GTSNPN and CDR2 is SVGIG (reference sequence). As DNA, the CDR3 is TGTGCCTGGGGAAGAGGACTAGCGGGCTACGAGCAGTACTTC. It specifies CAWGRGLAGYEQYF.

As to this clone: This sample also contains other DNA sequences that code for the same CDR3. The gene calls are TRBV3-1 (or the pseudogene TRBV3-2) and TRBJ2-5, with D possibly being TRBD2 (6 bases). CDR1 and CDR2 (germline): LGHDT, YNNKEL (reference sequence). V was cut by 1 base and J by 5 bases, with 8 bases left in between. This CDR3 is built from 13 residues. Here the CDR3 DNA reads TGTGCCAGCAGCCAAGGGAGGGGTGAGACCCAGTACTTC. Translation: CASSQGRGETQYF.

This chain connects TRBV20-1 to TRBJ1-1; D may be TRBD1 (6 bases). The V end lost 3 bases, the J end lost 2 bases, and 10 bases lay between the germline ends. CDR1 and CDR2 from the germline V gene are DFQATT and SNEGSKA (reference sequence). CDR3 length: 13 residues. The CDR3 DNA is TGCAGTGCTAGTAGACAGGAAAACACTGAAGCTTTCTTT. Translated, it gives CSASRQENTEAFF.

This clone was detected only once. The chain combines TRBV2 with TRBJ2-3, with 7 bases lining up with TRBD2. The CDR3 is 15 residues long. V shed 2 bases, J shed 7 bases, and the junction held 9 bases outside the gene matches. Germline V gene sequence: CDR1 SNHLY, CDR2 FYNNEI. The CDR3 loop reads CASSEPAGLPHTQYF. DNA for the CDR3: TGTGCCAGCAGTGAACCAGCGGGGCTCCCCCATACGCAGTATTTT.